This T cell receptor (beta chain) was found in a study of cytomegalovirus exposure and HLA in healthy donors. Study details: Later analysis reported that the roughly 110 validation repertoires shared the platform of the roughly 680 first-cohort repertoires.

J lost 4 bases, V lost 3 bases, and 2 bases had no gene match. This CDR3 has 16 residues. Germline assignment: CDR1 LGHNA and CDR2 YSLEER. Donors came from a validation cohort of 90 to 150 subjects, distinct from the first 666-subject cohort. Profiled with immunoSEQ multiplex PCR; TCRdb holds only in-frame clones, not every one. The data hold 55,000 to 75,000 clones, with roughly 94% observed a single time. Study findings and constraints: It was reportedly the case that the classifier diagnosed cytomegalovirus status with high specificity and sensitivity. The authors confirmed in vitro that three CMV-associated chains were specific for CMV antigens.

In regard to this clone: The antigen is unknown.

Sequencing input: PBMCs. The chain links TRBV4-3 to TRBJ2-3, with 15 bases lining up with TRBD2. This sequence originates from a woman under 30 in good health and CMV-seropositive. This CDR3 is CASSQGTSGGPDTQYF. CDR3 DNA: TGCGCCAGCAGCCAGGGGACTAGCGGGGGGCCAGATACGCAGTATTTT.